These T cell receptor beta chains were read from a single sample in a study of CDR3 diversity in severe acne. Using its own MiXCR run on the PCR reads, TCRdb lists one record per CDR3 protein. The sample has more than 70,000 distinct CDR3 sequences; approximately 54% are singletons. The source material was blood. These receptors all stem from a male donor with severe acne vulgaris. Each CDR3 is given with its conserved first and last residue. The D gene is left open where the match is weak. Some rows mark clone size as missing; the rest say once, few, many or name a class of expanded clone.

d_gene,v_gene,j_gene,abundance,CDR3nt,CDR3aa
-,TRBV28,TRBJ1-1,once,TGTGCCAGCAGCACCCGATGGACCCAGGGGACTGAAGCTTTCTTT,CASSTRWTQGTEAFF
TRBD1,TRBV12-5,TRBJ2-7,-,TGTGCTAGTGGTTTGGAAGGACAGGCCTACGAGCAGTACTTC,CASGLEGQAYEQYF
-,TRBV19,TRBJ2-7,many,TGTGCCAGTAGTATGGTAGGGTACGAGCAGTACTTC,CASSMVGYEQYF
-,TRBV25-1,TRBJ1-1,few,TGTGCCAGCAGTGTCGGGATGGTCACTGAAGCTTTCTTT,CASSVGMVTEAFF
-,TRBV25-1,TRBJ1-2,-,TGTGCCAGCAGTGAATATGCAGGGGATGGCTACACCTTC,CASSEYAGDGYTF
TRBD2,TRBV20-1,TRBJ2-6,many,TGCAGTGCTAGGGTCTCGGCGGGAGGGTCCTCTGGGGCCAACGTCCTGACTTTC,CSARVSAGGSSGANVLTF
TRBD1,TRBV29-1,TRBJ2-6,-,TGCAGCGTTGAGGGCCGACAGGGTGGGGCCAACGTCCTGACTTTC,CSVEGRQGGANVLTF
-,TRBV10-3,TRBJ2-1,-,TGTGCCATCAGTGGTGATGTCGATGAGCAGTTCTTC,CAISGDVDEQFF
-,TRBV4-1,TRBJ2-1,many,TGCGCCAGCAGCCAGGAGAACAATGAGCAGTTCTTC,CASSQENNEQFF
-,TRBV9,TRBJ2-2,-,TGTGCCAGCAGCTCCTATGAGGTCACCGGGGAGCTGTTTTTT,CASSSYEVTGELFF
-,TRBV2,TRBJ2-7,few,TGTGCCAGCAGTGAACACAGGTCCCCCTCCTACGAGCAGTACTTC,CASSEHRSPSYEQYF
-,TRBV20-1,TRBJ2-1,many,TGCAGTGCTAGACCCCCGCTAGCCTCCAATGAGCAGTTCTTC,CSARPPLASNEQFF
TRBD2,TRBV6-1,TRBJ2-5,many,TGTGCCAGCAGTATCTCACTAGCGGGGGGAGAGACCCAGTACTTC,CASSISLAGGETQYF
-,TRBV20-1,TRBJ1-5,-,TGCAGTGCTTTGGAGGAAAGAACCTGGGAGACCCAGCATTTT,CSALEERTWETQHF
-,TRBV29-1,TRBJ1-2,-,TGCAGCAGTGATGAACAGGCGATTTTCTATGGCTACACCTTC,CSSDEQAIFYGYTF
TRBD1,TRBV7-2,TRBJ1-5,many,TGTGCCAGCAGCTCCAAGACAGGGTTGAGGCAGCCCCAGCATTTT,CASSSKTGLRQPQHF
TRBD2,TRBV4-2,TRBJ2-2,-,TGTGCCAGCAGCCAAGCTCTCCTAGCGGGAGGCACCGGGGAGCTGTTTTTT,CASSQALLAGGTGELFF
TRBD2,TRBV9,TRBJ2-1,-,TGTGCCAGCAGCGTAGGGGATAGCGGGAGGGCCTTACGGGAGCAGTTCTTC,CASSVGDSGRALREQFF
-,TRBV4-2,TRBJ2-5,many,TGTGCCAGCAGCCCCGAGGGGGCGGGAGAGGGGGCAGAGACCCAGTACTTC,CASSPEGAGEGAETQYF
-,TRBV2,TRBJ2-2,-,TGTGCCAGCATTTTAAGGAACACCGGGGAGCTGTTTTTT,CASILRNTGELFF
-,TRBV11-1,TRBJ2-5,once,TGTGCCAGCAGCTTAAGGACAGCTCAAGAGACCCAGTACTTC,CASSLRTAQETQYF
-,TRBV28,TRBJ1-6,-,TGTGCCAGCAGTTTAGGAATGGAAGGGTCACCCCTCCACTTT,CASSLGMEGSPLHF
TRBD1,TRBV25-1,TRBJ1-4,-,TGTGCCAGCAGTGAATGGACAGGAGCTAATGAAAAACTGTTTTTT,CASSEWTGANEKLFF
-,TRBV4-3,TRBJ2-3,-,TGCGCCAGCAGCCAAGACCCAGAGGGTTCTTGGACAGATACGCAGTATTTT,CASSQDPEGSWTDTQYF
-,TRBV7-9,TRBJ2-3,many,TGTGCCAGCAGCGTCGGGCTTAGAAGCACAGATACGCAGTATTTT,CASSVGLRSTDTQYF
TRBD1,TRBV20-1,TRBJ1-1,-,TGCAGTGCTAGAGATCAGGACAGGGTGGCCACTGAAGCTTTCTTT,CSARDQDRVATEAFF
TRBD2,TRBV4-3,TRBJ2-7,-,TGCGCCAGCAGCCAAGATATGTGGGGGAGGGACGAGCAGTACTTC,CASSQDMWGRDEQYF
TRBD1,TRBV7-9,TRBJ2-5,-,TGTGCCAGCAGCTCGGGACAGGGAGTTTTGGAGACCCAGTACTTC,CASSSGQGVLETQYF
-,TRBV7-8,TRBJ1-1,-,TGTGCCAGCAGCTTAGAGCTGGCCGAGAACACTGAAGCTTTCTTT,CASSLELAENTEAFF